This T cell receptor beta chain was observed in a study of shared clonotypes between healthy human individuals. V lost 8 bases, J lost 6 bases, and 17 bases stayed unmatched. The CDR3 consists of 16 residues. Germline V lookup: CDR1 MDHEN, CDR2 SYDVKM. Measured with immunoSEQ multiplex PCR; TCRdb has only the in-frame clones, and not every one. Here the sample spans about 2.4 million clones, roughly 93% being singletons. The chain carries TRBV28 and TRBJ1-1, with 8 bases identical to TRBD1. The sample was naive CD4+ T cells from PBMCs. The sample's subset: CD45RA+ positively selected. This TCR was sampled from a man aged 18 to 29 in good health. Some clones in this sample may be carry-over from other donors' samples. The CDR3, as DNA: TGTGCCAGCGGGAGAGCCCGAACAGGGGGTAGGGCTGAAGCTTTCTTT. Translation: CASGRARTGGRAEAFF. The complete variable domain, with remaining parts taken from reference TRBV28 and TRBJ1-1, reads DVKVTQSSRYLVKRTGEKVFLECVQDMDHENMFWYRQDPGLGLRLIYFSYDVKMKEKGDIPEGYSVSREKKERFSLILESASTNQTSMYLCASGRARTGGRAEAFFGQGTRLTVV.